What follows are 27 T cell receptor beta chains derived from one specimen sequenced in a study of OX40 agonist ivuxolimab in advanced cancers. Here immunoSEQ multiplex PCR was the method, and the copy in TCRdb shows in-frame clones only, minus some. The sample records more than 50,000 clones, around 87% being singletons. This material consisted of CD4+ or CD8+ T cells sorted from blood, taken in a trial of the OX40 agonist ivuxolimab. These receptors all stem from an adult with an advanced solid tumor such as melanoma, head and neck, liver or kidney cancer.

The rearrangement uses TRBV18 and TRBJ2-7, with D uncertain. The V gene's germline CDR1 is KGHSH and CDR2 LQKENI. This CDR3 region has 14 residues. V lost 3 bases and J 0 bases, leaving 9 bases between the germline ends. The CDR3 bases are TGTGCCAGCTCACCCACAAGGGACTCCTACGAGCAGTACTTC. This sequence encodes CASSPTRDSYEQYF.

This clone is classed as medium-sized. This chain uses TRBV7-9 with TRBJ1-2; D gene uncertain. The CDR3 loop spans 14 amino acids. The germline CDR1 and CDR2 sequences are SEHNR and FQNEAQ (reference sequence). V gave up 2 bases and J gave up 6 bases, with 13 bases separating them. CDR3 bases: TGTGCCAGCAGCTTATATGATGATGGGAATGGCTACACCTTC. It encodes CASSLYDDGNGYTF.

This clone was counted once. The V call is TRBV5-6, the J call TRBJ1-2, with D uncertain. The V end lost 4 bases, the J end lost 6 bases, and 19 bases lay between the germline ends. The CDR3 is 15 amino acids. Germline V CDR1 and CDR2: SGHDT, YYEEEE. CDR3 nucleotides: TGTGCCAGCAGCAATAGCCTAAGCCTCTACGATGGCTACACCTTC. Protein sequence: CASSNSLSLYDGYTF.

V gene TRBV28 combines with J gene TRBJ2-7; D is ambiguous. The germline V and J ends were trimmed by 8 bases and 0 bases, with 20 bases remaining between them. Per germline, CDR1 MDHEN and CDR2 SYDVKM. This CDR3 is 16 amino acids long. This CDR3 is CASRKFSGVLSYEQYF. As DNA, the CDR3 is TGTGCCAGCCGAAAGTTCTCTGGAGTCCTCTCCTACGAGCAGTACTTC.

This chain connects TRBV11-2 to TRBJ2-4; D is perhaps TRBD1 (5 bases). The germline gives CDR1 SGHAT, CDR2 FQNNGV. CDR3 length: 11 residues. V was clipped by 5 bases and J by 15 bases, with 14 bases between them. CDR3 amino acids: CASSLVTGRYF. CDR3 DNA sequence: TGTGCCAGCAGCCTCGTAACAGGCAGGTACTTC.

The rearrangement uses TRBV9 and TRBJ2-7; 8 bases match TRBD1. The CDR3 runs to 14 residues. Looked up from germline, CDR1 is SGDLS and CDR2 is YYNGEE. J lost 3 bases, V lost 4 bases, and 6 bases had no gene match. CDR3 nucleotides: TGTGCCAGCAGCCCCACAGGGGGACTCTACGAGCAGTACTTC. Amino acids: CASSPTGGLYEQYF.

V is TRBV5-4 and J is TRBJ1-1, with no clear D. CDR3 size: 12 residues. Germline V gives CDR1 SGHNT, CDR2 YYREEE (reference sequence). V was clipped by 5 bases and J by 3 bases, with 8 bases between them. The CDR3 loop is CASRVGDTEAFF. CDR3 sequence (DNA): TGTGCCAGCAGAGTTGGGGACACTGAAGCTTTCTTT.

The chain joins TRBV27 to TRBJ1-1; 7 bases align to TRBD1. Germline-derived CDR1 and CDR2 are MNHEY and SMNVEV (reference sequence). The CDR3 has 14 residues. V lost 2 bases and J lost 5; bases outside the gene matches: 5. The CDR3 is CASSLRGPWTEAFF. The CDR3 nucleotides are TGTGCCAGCAGTTTAAGGGGGCCGTGGACTGAAGCTTTCTTT.

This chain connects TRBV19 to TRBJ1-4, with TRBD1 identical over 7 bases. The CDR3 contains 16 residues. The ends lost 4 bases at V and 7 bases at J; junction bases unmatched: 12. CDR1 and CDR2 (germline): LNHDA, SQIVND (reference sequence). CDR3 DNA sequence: TGTGCCAGTAGTACCGGCAGGGGGACGGGGGGTGAAAAACTGTTTTTT. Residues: CASSTGRGTGGEKLFF.

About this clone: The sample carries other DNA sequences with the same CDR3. The CDR3 here is CASSVEGTEAFF. The CDR3, as DNA: TGTGCCAGCAGCGTAGAGGGAACTGAAGCTTTCTTT. The chain uses TRBV9 and TRBJ1-1; D ambiguous. The CDR3 spans 12 residues. The V gene's germline CDR1 is SGDLS and CDR2 YYNGEE. V was shortened by 0 bases and J by 5 bases, with 5 bases between the two germline ends.

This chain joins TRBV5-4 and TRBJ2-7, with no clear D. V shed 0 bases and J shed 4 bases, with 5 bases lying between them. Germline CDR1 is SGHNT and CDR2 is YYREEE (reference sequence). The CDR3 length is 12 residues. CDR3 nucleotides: TGTGCCAGCAGCTTGGACAATTACGAGCAGTACTTC. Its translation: CASSLDNYEQYF. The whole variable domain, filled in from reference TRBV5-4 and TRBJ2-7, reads ETGVTQSPTHLIKTRGQQVTLRCSSQSGHNTVSWYQQALGQGPQFIFQYYREEENGRGNFPPRFSGLQFPNYSSELNVNALELDDSALYLCASSLDNYEQYFGPGTRLTVT.

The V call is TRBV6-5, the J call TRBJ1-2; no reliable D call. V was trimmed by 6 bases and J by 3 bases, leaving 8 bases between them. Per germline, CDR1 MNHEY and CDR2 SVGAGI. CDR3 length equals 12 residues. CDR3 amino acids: CASSDTYYGYTF. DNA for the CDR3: TGTGCCAGCAGCGACACCTACTATGGCTACACCTTC.

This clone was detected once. The CDR3 loop is CASSTGGLPDNEQFF. Here the CDR3 DNA reads TGTGCCAGCAGTACTGGGGGCCTCCCGGACAATGAGCAGTTCTTC. V and J are TRBV6-5 and TRBJ2-1, with a weak D call TRBD1 (6 bases). The CDR3 runs to 15 residues. CDR1 MNHEY and CDR2 SVGAGI come from the germline V gene. Trimming cost V 5 bases and J 5 bases, with 16 bases left between them.

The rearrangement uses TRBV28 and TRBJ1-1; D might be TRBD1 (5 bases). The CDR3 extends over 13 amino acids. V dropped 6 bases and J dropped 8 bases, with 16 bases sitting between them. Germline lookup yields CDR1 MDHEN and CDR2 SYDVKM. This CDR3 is CASSLDRRGEAFF. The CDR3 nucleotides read TGTGCCAGCAGCCTCGACAGAAGGGGAGAAGCTTTCTTT.

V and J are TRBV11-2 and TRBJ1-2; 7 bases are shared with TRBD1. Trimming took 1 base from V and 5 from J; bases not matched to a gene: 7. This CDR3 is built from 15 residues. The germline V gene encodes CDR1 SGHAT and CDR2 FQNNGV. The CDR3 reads CASSLVAATGYGYTF. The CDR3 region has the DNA TGTGCCAGCAGCTTAGTGGCTGCGACAGGGTATGGCTACACCTTC.

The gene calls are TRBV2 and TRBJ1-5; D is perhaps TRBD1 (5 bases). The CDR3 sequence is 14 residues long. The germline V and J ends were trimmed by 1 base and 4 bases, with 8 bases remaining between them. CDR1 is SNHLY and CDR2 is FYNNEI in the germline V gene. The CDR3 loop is CASSEVTDNQPQHF. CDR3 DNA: TGTGCCAGCAGTGAAGTGACAGATAATCAGCCCCAGCATTTT.

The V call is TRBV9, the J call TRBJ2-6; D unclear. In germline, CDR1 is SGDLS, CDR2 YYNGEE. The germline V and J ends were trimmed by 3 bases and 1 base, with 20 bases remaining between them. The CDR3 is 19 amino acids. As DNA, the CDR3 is TGTGCCAGCAGCGACCATAGGCAGCCAATAGCATCTGGGGCCAACGTCCTGACTTTC. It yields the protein CASSDHRQPIASGANVLTF.

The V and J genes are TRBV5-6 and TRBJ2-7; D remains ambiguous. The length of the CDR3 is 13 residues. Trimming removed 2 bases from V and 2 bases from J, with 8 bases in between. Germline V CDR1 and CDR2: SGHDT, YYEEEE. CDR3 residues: CASSFMATYEQYF. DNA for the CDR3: TGTGCCAGCAGCTTCATGGCCACCTACGAGCAGTACTTC. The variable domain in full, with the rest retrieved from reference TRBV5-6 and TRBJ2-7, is DAGVTQSPTHLIKTRGQQVTLRCSPKSGHDTVSWYQQALGQGPQFIFQYYEEEERQRGNFPDRFSGHQFPNYSSELNVNALLLGDSALYLCASSFMATYEQYFGPGTRLTVT.

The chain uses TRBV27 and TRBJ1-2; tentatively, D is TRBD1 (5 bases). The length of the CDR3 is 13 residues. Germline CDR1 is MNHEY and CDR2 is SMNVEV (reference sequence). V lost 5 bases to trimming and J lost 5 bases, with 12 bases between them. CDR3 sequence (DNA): TGTGCCAGCAGTCCCCCAGGGTTTTATGGCTACACCTTC. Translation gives CASSPPGFYGYTF.

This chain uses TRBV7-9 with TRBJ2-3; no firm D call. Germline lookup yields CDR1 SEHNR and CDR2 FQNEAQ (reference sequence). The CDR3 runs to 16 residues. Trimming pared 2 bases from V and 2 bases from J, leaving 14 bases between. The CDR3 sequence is CASSLMVLQNTDTQYF. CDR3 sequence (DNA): TGTGCCAGCAGCTTAATGGTGTTGCAGAACACAGATACGCAGTATTTT.

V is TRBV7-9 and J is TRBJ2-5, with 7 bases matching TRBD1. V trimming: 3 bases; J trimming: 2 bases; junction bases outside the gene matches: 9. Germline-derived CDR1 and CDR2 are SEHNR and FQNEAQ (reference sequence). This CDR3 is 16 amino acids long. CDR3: CASSLPPGQIQETQYF. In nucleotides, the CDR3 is TGTGCCAGCAGCTTGCCACCGGGACAGATTCAAGAGACCCAGTACTTC.

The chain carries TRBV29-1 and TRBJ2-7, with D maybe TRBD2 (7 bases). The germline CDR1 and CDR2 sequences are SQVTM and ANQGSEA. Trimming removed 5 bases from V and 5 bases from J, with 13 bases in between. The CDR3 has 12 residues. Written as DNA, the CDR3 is TGCAGCGTTAGCCCGGGGGGCCACGAGCAGTACTTC. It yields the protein CSVSPGGHEQYF.

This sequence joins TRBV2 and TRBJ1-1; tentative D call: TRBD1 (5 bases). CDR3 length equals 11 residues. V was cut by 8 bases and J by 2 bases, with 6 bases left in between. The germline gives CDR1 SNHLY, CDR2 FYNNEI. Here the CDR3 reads CASDRNTEAFF. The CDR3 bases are TGTGCCAGCGACAGAAACACTGAAGCTTTCTTT.

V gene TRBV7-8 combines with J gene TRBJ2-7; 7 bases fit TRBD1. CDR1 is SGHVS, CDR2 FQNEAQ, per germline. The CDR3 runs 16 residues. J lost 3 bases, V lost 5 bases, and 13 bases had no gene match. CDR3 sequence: CASSPLTGTEGYEQYF. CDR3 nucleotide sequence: TGTGCCAGCAGCCCTCTCACGGGGACAGAGGGCTACGAGCAGTACTTC.

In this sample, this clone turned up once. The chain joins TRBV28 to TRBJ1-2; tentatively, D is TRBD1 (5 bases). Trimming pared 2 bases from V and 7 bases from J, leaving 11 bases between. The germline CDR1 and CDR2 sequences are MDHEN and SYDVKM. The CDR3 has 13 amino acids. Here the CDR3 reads CASSLGGVGGYTF. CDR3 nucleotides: TGTGCCAGCAGTTTAGGAGGGGTAGGTGGCTACACCTTC.

This CDR3 reads CASSLFSLLTDTQYF. CDR3 DNA sequence: TGTGCCAGCAGCTTATTCTCCTTACTCACAGATACGCAGTATTTT. The chain joins TRBV13 to TRBJ2-3; D remains ambiguous. The germline V and J ends were trimmed by 2 bases and 2 bases, with 11 bases remaining between them. The germline CDR1 and CDR2 sequences are PRHDT and FYEKMQ (reference sequence). CDR3 size: 15 residues.

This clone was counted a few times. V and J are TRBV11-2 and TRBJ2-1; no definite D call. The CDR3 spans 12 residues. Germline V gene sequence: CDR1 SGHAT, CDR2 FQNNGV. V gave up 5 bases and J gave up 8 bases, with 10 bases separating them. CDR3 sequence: CASSPTVDEQFF. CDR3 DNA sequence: TGTGCCAGCAGCCCGACCGTTGATGAGCAGTTCTTC. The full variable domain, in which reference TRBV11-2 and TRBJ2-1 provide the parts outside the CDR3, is EAGVAQSPRYKIIEKRQSVAFWCNPISGHATLYWYQQILGQGPKLLIQFQNNGVVDDSQLPKDRFSAERLKGVDSTLKIQPAKLEDSAVYLCASSPTVDEQFFGPGTRLTVL.